This T cell receptor beta chain was found in a study of cytomegalovirus exposure and HLA in healthy donors. The PCR used 60 Vbeta and 13 Jbeta primers. TCRdb keeps only in-frame clones here, not all; method: immunoSEQ multiplex PCR. This table has 200,000 to 250,000 clones, approximately 82% appearing once. Germline trimming cut 5 bases from V and 5 bases from J; bases unmatched to any gene: 9. Germline CDR1 MNHNS, CDR2 SASEGT. This CDR3 comprises 15 residues. The receptor was derived from a woman aged 40 to 49 in good health and CMV-seronegative. The gene calls are TRBV6-1 and TRBJ2-5; 9 bases match TRBD2. Sequences were obtained from PBMCs. DNA of the CDR3: TGTGCCAGCAGTATGTGGCGGGGGGGCACTGAGACCCAGTACTTC. Protein product: CASSMWRGGTETQYF.